Described below is a single T cell receptor (beta chain) sequence and its context. The V gene end was trimmed by 6 bases and the J gene end by 0 bases; junction bases not matched to a gene: 7. This CDR3 comprises 16 residues. Each CDR3 protein is one row after TCRdb ran MiXCR on the RT-PCR reads. Among almost 700,000 distinct CDR3 sequences, 11% to 15% were seen once, and the ten largest hold 3.6%. The sequence was obtained from a female donor in good health, serving as a healthy control. The sequencing sample was made of memory CD4+ T cells from blood. The chain joins TRBV12-3 or TRBV12-4 to TRBJ2-1, with 8 bases lining up with TRBD2. Written as DNA, the CDR3 is TGTGCCAGCAGGCGATTTAGCGGGACCTCCTACAATGAGCAGTTCTTC. Protein sequence: CASRRFSGTSYNEQFF.